This TCR beta chain was found in a study of blood T cells in healthy people across ages (dated by TCRdb to between 2014 and 2016). Looking at the study overall: Template switching captured roughly one uniquely barcoded TCR beta cDNA molecule per two T cells in model experiments. To track age-related changes in TCR beta repertoire diversity, the study relied on deep sequencing normalized with unique cDNA molecular identifiers. Donors were grouped into four age groups: young (average approximately 15 years), middle-aged (approximately 41), aged (around 56) and long-lived (around 80). For two donors (one aged 18 to 30 and one aged 80 or older), the study analyzed two additional independent replicas of 1 million unique cDNA reads from the same blood draw. Broad study findings and their caveats: Bulk unsorted PBMC profiling prevented conclusive comparison of naive and antigen-experienced compartments. A strong correlation was found between observed TCR beta diversity and the percentage of naive T cells measured by flow cytometry. Observed TCR beta diversity per million T cells fell roughly linearly with age, and a significant reduction was already apparent by age approximately 41. Estimates of total diversity from one million sequenced T cells were regarded as lower bounds and underestimates. Compared with the aged group, the long-lived group had more naive CD4+ T cells, fewer expanded clones and increased TCR diversity, suggesting age selection. Donor CMV infection status was unknown, potentially confounding age-related changes in expanded clonotypes.

The library came from 5' RACE. Sequencing was carried out with an Illumina HiSeq 2500. A second roughly 6 to 11 cycle PCR used a sample-barcoded 5' primer and a J-beta primer mix. A template-switch 5' adaptor carrying 12 random nucleotides introduced a unique molecular identifier onto each TCR beta cDNA molecule. Each sample yielded at least 3 million CDR3-containing paired-end reads. The Mint cDNA synthesis kit, primed by a TRBC-specific oligonucleotide, was used to synthesize first-strand cDNA from all RNA. Following uracil-DNA glycosylase treatment, a first 18-cycle PCR with universal primers M1SS and BC2_uni_R was performed on all cDNA. As for the original processing: Normalization of each sample was performed by random selection of 1 million high-quality reads, each carrying a distinct molecular identifier. Instead of being binned into consensus sequences, reads that shared molecular identifiers were thrown out. MiTCR, with a Q25 quality threshold and the strictest error-elimination algorithm, was used for CDR3 identification, clonotype clustering and error correction. A nonparametric unseen species model using Euler transformation provided a lower-bound estimate of total TCR beta diversity. TCRdb cleaned the public reads at Q25 with fastp, built clones with MiXCR and kept in-frame beta chains. Rows are unified per CDR3 protein, each entry keeping the most common DNA and genes. These V and J calls derive from TCRdb rather than the authors' analysis. Recorded for this sample are about 930,000 distinct CDR3 sequences; under 35% of them occurred a single time. The ten largest make up around 9.6% of the sample.

Donors were under 40 systemically healthy Caucasian individuals from Russia aged roughly 6 to 90 years. Around 9.8 milliliters of peripheral blood were collected from each donor into EDTA-treated Vacutainer tubes. Ficoll-Paque density-gradient centrifugation was used to isolate PBMCs, with at least 6 million per sample. Total RNA, at least 6 micrograms per sample, was extracted from PBMCs with Trizol reagent. For every donor, an aliquot of PBMCs went through flow cytometry to measure the percentages of naive CD45RAhigh/CD27high T cells. Concerning this clonotype: Its antigen is currently not known. One base away there is no much larger clone; base qualities are not given.

The germline V and J ends show losses of 4 bases and 1 base respectively, and no gene match explains 6 bases of the junction. According to the germline V gene, CDR1 reads SGHRS and CDR2 reads YFSETQ. The CDR3 spans 15 residues, from the cysteine through the phenylalanine. The retained sequence is limited to the CDR3, 45 bases, with the frame set at the first base. These records were also assigned to another study, of T cells of mothers and their children. The second study's paper adds: The donors were nine systemically healthy Caucasian individuals, made up of three mothers and their six children. cDNA synthesis consumed the entire amount of extracted RNA, loaded at approximately 1.6 ug RNA in each 15 ul reaction. In the second PCR, the M1S primer added sample barcodes and 2-4 random nucleotides. More than 9 million TCR beta CDR3 reads were obtained from each mother, and roughly 3.1 million reads were obtained from each child. Thymic selection shapes the output of TCR recombination in a similar way in related and unrelated pairs, and inherited differences have a minor effect. Normalized repertoire overlap was always found to be slightly, but never significantly, higher in related mother-child pairs than in unrelated mother-child pairs. With a sensitivity of approximately 100 clones per million clonotypes, no persistent microchimeric T cell clones were detected. Deep NGS was used in the study to compare the TCR beta repertoires of mothers and children and to look for features that separate related mother-child pairs from unrelated individuals. On average, the children were 11 +/- 4 years old, while the mothers were approximately 40 +/- 4 years old. After adapter ligation with NEBNext reagents, the libraries were sequenced on Illumina HiSeq 2000 with 100+100 nt paired-end reads. Mother and child libraries were prepared a month apart and sequenced in separate runs to prevent cross-contamination. For each donor, between roughly 500,000 and 2,300,000 distinct TCR beta clonotypes were identified. Naive TCR beta clonotypes were estimated from low-frequency clonotypes matched to each donor's FACS-determined naive share, without sorting.

This TCR derives from a woman aged 40 to 50 in good health. Sample: blood. Recombination joined TRBV5-1 with TRBJ1-1; a stretch of 8 junction bases matches TRBD1. Here the CDR3 is given as CASSEGQGGNTEAFF. The DNA reads as follows: TGCGCCAGCAGCGAAGGACAGGGAGGGAACACTGAAGCTTTCTTT.